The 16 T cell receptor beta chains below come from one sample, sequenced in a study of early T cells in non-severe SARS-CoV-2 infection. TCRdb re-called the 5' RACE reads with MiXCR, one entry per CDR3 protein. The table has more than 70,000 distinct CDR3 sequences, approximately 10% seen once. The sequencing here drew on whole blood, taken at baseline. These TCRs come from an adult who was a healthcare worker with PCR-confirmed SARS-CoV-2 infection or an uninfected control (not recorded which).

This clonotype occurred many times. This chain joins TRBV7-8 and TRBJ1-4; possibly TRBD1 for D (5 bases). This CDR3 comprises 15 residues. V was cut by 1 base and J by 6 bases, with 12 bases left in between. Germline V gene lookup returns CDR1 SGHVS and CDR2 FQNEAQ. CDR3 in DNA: TGTGCCAGCAGCTTAGGGGGTGCCAGGGATGAAAAACTGTTTTTT. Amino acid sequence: CASSLGGARDEKLFF.

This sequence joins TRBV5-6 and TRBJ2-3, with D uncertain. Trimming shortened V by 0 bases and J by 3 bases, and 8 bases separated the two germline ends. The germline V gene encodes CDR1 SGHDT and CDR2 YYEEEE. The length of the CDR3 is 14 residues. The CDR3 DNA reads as TGTGCCAGCAGCTTGGGGTATGGTACAGATACGCAGTATTTT. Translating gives CASSLGYGTDTQYF. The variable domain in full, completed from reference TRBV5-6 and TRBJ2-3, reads DAGVTQSPTHLIKTRGQQVTLRCSPKSGHDTVSWYQQALGQGPQFIFQYYEEEERQRGNFPDRFSGHQFPNYSSELNVNALLLGDSALYLCASSLGYGTDTQYFGPGTRLTVL.

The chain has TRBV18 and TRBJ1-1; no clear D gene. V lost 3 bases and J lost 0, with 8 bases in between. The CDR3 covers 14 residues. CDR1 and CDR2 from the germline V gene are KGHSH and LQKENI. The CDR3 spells CASSPKQVNTEAFF. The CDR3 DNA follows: TGTGCCAGCTCACCGAAGCAGGTGAACACTGAAGCTTTCTTT.

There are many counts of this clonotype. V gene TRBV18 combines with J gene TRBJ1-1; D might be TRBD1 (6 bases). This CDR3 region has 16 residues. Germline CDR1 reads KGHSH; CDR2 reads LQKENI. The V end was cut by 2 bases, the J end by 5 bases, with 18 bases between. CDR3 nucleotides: TGTGCCAGCTCACCAAGGGGCGCCAGGGGATTAACTGAAGCTTTCTTT. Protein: CASSPRGARGLTEAFF. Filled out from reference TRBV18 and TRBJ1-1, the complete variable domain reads NAGVMQNPRHLVRRRGQEARLRCSPMKGHSHVYWYRQLPEEGLKFMVYLQKENIIDESGMPKERFSAEFPKEGPSILRIQQVVRGDSAAYFCASSPRGARGLTEAFFGQGTRLTVV.

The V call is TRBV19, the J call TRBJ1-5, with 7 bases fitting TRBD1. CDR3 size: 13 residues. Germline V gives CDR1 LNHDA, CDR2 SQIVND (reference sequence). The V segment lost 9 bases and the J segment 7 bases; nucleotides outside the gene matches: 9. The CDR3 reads CASKQGSGQPQHF. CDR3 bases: TGTGCCAGCAAACAGGGGTCGGGGCAGCCCCAGCATTTT.

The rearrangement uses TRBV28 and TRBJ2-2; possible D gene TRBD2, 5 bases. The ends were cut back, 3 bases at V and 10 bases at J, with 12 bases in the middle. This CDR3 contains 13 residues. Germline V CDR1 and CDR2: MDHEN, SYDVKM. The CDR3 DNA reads TGTGCCAGCAGTTTTGGGAGATCGGAGGAGCTGTTTTTT. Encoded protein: CASSFGRSEELFF.

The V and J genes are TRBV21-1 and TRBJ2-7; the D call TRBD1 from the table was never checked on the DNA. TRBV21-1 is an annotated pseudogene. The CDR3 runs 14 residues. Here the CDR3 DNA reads TGTGCCAGCCTAATACCGGGACAGGGTGGCGAGCAGTACTTC. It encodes CASLIPGQGGEQYF.

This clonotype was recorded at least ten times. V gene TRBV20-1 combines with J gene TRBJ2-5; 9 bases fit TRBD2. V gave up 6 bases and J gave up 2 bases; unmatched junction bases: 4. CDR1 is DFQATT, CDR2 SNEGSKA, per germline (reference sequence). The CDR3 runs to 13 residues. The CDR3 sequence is CSAGSGGQETQYF. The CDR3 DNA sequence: TGCAGTGCGGGGAGCGGGGGGCAAGAGACCCAGTACTTC.

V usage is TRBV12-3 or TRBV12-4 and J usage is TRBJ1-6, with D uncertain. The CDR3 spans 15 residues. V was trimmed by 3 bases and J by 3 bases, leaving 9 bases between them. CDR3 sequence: CASSLAVNYNSPLHF. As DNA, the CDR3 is TGTGCCAGCAGTTTGGCTGTGAACTATAATTCACCCCTCCACTTT.

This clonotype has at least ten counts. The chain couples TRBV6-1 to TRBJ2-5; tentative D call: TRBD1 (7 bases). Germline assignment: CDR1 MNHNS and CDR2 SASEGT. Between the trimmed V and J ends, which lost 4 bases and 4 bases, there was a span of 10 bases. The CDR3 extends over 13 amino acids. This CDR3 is CASSGQGGETQYF. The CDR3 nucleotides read TGTGCCAGCAGTGGACAGGGAGGAGAGACCCAGTACTTC.

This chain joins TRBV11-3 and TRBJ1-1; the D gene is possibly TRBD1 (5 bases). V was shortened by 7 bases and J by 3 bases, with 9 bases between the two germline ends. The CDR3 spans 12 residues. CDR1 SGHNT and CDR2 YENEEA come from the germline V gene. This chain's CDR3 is CASTQGDTEAFF. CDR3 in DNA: TGTGCCAGCACCCAAGGGGACACTGAAGCTTTCTTT.

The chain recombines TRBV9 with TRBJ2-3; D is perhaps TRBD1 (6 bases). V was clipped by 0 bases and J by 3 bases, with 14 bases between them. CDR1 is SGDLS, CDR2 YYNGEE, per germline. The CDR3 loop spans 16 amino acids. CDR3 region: CASSVVGATVTDTQYF. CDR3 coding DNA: TGTGCCAGCAGCGTAGTGGGGGCCACAGTTACAGATACGCAGTATTTT.

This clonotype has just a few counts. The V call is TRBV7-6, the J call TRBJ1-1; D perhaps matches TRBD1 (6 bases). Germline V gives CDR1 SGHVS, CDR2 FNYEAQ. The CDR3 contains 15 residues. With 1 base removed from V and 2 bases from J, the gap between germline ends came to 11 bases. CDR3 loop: CASSLVPGENTEAFF. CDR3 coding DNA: TGTGCCAGCAGCTTAGTTCCAGGGGAAAACACTGAAGCTTTCTTT.

The CDR3 DNA sequence: TGTGCCAGCAGGGCACGCTGGGCTGAAGAAGCTTTCTTT. Translation gives CASRARWAEEAFF. The chain couples TRBV7-8 to TRBJ1-1; D gene unclear. Per the germline V gene, CDR1 is SGHVS and CDR2 is FQNEAQ. Between the trimmed V and J ends, which lost 6 bases and 8 bases, there was a span of 16 bases. This CDR3 is built from 13 residues.

CDR3 residues: CASSRATDNTEAFF. The CDR3 nucleotides read TGTGCCAGCAGTCGGGCCACCGATAACACTGAAGCTTTCTTT. The chain couples TRBV9 to TRBJ1-1; D remains unclear. The length of the CDR3 is 14 residues. The V and J ends lost 5 bases and 2 bases respectively, with 13 bases between them. From germline, CDR1 is SGDLS and CDR2 YYNGEE.

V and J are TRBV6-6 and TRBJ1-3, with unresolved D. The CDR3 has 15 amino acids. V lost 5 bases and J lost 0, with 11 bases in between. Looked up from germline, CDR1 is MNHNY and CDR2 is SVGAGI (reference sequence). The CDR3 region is CASSPRAPSGNTIYF. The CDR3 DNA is TGTGCCAGCAGTCCCCGGGCCCCCTCTGGAAACACCATATATTTT.